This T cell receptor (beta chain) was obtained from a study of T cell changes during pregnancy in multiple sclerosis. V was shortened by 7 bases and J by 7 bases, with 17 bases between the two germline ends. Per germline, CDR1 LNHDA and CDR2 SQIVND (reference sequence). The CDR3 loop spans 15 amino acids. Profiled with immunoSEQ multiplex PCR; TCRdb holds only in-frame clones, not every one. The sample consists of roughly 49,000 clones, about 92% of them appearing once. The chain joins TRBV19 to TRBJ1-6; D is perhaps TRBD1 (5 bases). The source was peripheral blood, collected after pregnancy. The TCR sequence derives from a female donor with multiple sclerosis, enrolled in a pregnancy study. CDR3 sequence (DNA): TGTGCCAGTACCCAATATATGGGGGGGAATTCACCCCTCCACTTT. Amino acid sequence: CASTQYMGGNSPLHF. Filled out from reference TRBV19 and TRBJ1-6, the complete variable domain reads DGGITQSPKYLFRKEGQNVTLSCEQNLNHDAMYWYRQDPGQGLRLIYYSQIVNDFQKGDIAEGYSVSREKKESFPLTVTSAQKNPTAFYLCASTQYMGGNSPLHFGNGTRLTVT.